This T cell receptor (beta chain) was sequenced for a study of cytomegalovirus exposure and HLA in healthy donors. This CDR3 is 18 amino acids long. Germline trimming cut 4 bases from V and 5 bases from J; bases unmatched to any gene: 15. CDR1 and CDR2 from the germline V gene are SQVTM and ANQGSEA. The PCR had 60 Vbeta and 13 Jbeta primers. Sequencing used immunoSEQ multiplex PCR; TCRdb keeps in-frame clones, though not all of them. The sample consists of around 200,000 clones, 82% of them appearing once. Study-level findings and limits: TCR beta sequences reportedly predicted most subjects' HLA-A and HLA-B alleles accurately.

Of note for this clone: Its antigen remains unknown.

The donors (healthy individuals) were bone marrow donors. The chain recombines TRBV29-1 with TRBJ2-2; 11 positions match TRBD2. What was sequenced was PBMCs. This clonotype was obtained from a woman aged 18-35 years in good health and CMV-seronegative. The CDR3: CSVGAQGLAGGDTGELFF. The DNA for the CDR3 is TGCAGCGTTGGAGCTCAAGGGCTAGCGGGGGGCGATACCGGGGAGCTGTTTTTT.